Listed here are 23 T cell receptor beta chains from one sample, sequenced in a study of OX40 agonist ivuxolimab in advanced cancers. The table came from immunoSEQ multiplex PCR; TCRdb's copy has only in-frame clones and leaves some out. This sample has 87,000 or so clones, with roughly 88% found just once. Material: CD4+ or CD8+ T cells sorted from blood, obtained in a trial of the OX40 agonist ivuxolimab. The receptors here all came from an adult with an advanced solid tumor such as melanoma, head and neck, liver or kidney cancer.

The chain uses TRBV15 and TRBJ2-5, with D hard to call. V was clipped by 3 bases and J by 3 bases, with 5 bases between them. The CDR3 spans 12 residues. Germline V lookup: CDR1 LNHNV, CDR2 YYDKDF (reference sequence). The CDR3 DNA reads as TGTGCCACCAGCAGGAGAGAAGAGACCCAGTACTTC. Translated, it gives CATSRREETQYF.

The CDR3 loop reads CASSFSPGNTEAFF. The DNA for the CDR3 is TGTGCCAGCAGCTTCAGTCCCGGGAACACTGAAGCTTTCTTT. This chain links TRBV5-6 with TRBJ1-1; D is unresolved. V shed 2 bases and J shed 1 base, with 9 bases lying between them. The germline V gene has CDR1 SGHDT and CDR2 YYEEEE. This CDR3 is 14 amino acids long.

The J gene is TRBJ2-5, the V gene TRBV15; perhaps TRBD2 as D (6 bases). Germline V gene sequence: CDR1 LNHNV, CDR2 YYDKDF (reference sequence). This CDR3 is 15 amino acids long. Trimming left V 0 bases short and J 7 bases short, with 15 bases between. The CDR3 DNA is TGTGCCACCAGCAGAGATCGCGGGGCCGGGAGGACCCAGTACTTC. This translates into CATSRDRGAGRTQYF.

The genes are TRBV5-1 and TRBJ2-5; D gene unclear. The DNA end is more similar to TRBJ2-7, so the J call may be wrong. The length of the CDR3 is 13 residues. Germline V gene sequence: CDR1 SGHRS, CDR2 YFSETQ. CDR3 coding DNA: TGCGCCAGCAGCTTGGTTCTGGAGAGCGAGCAGTACTTC. Its protein product is CASSLVLESEQYF.

The chain carries TRBV15 and TRBJ2-3; 8 positions match TRBD1. The V and J ends lost 0 bases and 6 bases, in that order; junction bases with no gene match: 5. Per the germline V gene, CDR1 is LNHNV and CDR2 is YYDKDF (reference sequence). The CDR3 covers 15 residues. The CDR3 DNA is TGTGCCACCAGCAGAGACGGACAGGGAGCGGATACGCAGTATTTT. It specifies CATSRDGQGADTQYF.

Only a few counts were recorded for this clone. The chain is built from TRBV11-2 and TRBJ2-7; D gene unclear. Germline CDR1 and CDR2: SGHAT and FQNNGV. V dropped 0 bases and J dropped 2 bases, with 8 bases sitting between them. The CDR3 contains 14 residues. CDR3 residues: CASSLDILTYEQYF. CDR3 in DNA: TGTGCCAGCAGCTTAGATATACTTACCTACGAGCAGTACTTC.

The rearrangement links TRBV5-1 to TRBJ2-1; 9 positions agree with TRBD1. Germline CDR1 reads SGHRS; CDR2 reads YFSETQ. CDR3 length: 16 amino acids. J gave up 9 bases and V 0 bases, and 10 bases lay outside the gene matches. CDR3 sequence: CASSLGGTGTQSEQFF. CDR3 in DNA: TGCGCCAGCAGCTTGGGCGGGACAGGGACACAGAGTGAGCAGTTCTTC.

The V gene is TRBV7-9, the J gene TRBJ1-5; a weak D match, TRBD1 (5 bases). Germline V gives CDR1 SEHNR, CDR2 FQNEAQ (reference sequence). The CDR3 contains 15 residues. Trimming removed 5 bases at V and 1 base at J, with 12 bases between. The chain's CDR3 is CASSPRVGSNQPQHF. The CDR3 DNA is TGTGCCAGCAGCCCCAGGGTTGGAAGCAATCAGCCCCAGCATTTT.

CDR3 bases: TGCGCCAGCAGCCAAGATCACAGGGCGGGGGCAGATACGCAGTATTTT. Encoded protein: CASSQDHRAGADTQYF. This rearrangement joins TRBV4-3 to TRBJ2-3, with a possible D match to TRBD2 (7 bases). V dropped 0 bases and J dropped 4 bases, with 14 bases sitting between them. The CDR3 covers 16 residues. CDR1 and CDR2 (germline): LGHNA, YSLEER.

This chain joins TRBV6-5 and TRBJ2-7; 8 nucleotides line up with TRBD2. Germline loops: CDR1 MNHEY, CDR2 SVGAGI. The CDR3 runs 14 residues. Losses at the gene ends were 5 bases for V and 0 bases for J; bases not matched to a gene: 3. The CDR3 loop reads CASSPSGSSYEQYF. The CDR3 DNA sequence: TGTGCCAGCAGTCCGAGCGGGAGCTCCTACGAGCAGTACTTC.

In DNA, the CDR3 is TGTGCCAGCAGCTTGCAGGGTGGAAACACCATATATTTT. The encoded protein is CASSLQGGNTIYF. The V and J genes are TRBV5-4 and TRBJ1-3; TRBD1 is a possible D gene (5 bases). Deletions cut 1 base from V and 3 bases from J, with 5 bases between. The germline V gene has CDR1 SGHNT and CDR2 YYREEE (reference sequence). The CDR3 totals 13 residues.

This chain joins TRBV19 and TRBJ2-7; D is ambiguous. The CDR3 has 15 residues. Germline CDR1 and CDR2: LNHDA and SQIVND (reference sequence). Trimming cost V 3 bases and J 2 bases, with 14 bases left between them. CDR3 in DNA: TGTGCCAGTAGTATTGGGCCTAGGTCCACCTACGAGCAGTACTTC. Its protein is CASSIGPRSTYEQYF.

The chain joins TRBV5-6 to TRBJ2-3; D remains unclear. The CDR3 has 16 amino acids. With 4 bases removed from V and 0 bases from J, the gap between germline ends came to 15 bases. In germline, CDR1 is SGHDT, CDR2 YYEEEE. The DNA for the CDR3 is TGTGCCAGCAGCGCCCTTTCAGCAACAAGCACAGATACGCAGTATTTT. Translated: CASSALSATSTDTQYF.

The gene calls are TRBV4-3 and TRBJ2-4, with TRBD2 as a possible D gene (7 bases). The germline V gene has CDR1 LGHNA and CDR2 YSLEER. This CDR3 spans 17 amino acids. The V and J ends lost 0 bases and 0 bases respectively, with 12 bases between them. CDR3 sequence: CASSQEPGGRAKNIQYF. The CDR3 nucleotides read TGCGCCAGCAGCCAAGAGCCCGGGGGGCGAGCCAAAAACATTCAGTACTTC.

V gene TRBV19 combines with J gene TRBJ2-5, with TRBD1 matching over 9 bases. This CDR3 is built from 16 residues. V lost 3 bases, J lost 4 bases, and 9 bases stayed unmatched. Germline loops: CDR1 LNHDA, CDR2 SQIVND (reference sequence). The CDR3 protein is CASSMDAGTGLETQYF. The DNA of the CDR3 is TGTGCCAGTAGTATGGATGCCGGGACAGGGTTAGAGACCCAGTACTTC.

The V and J genes are TRBV27 and TRBJ2-7; tentative D call: TRBD1 (6 bases). The germline CDR1 and CDR2 sequences are MNHEY and SMNVEV (reference sequence). The CDR3 is 14 amino acids. The V gene lost 6 bases and the J gene lost 2 bases, with 14 bases spanning the gap. CDR3 bases: TGTGCCAGCAGAACCCACAGGGACCCCTACGAGCAGTACTTC. Translated: CASRTHRDPYEQYF.

The sample holds a few counts of this clone. The chain recombines TRBV7-8 with TRBJ2-7; D gene unclear. Germline CDR1 and CDR2: SGHVS and FQNEAQ. V was cut by 1 base and J by 3 bases, with 10 bases left in between. The CDR3 covers 14 residues. The CDR3 loop reads CASSLGGWGYEQYF. The CDR3, as DNA: TGTGCCAGCAGCTTAGGCGGTTGGGGCTACGAGCAGTACTTC.

This chain joins TRBV7-2 and TRBJ2-3, with 9 bases identical to TRBD2. The V gene's germline CDR1 is SGHTA and CDR2 FQGNSA. The V and J ends lost 4 bases and 2 bases, in that order; junction bases with no gene match: 1. The CDR3 is 14 amino acids. This chain's CDR3 is CASSSSGTTDTQYF. The CDR3 DNA reads as TGTGCCAGCAGCTCTAGCGGGACCACAGATACGCAGTATTTT.

On this clone itself: This sample also contains other DNA sequences that code for the same CDR3. This chain joins TRBV11-2 and TRBJ1-6, with 7 nucleotides matching TRBD1. The CDR3 extends over 14 amino acids. With 5 bases clipped from V and 7 bases from J, the junction kept 5 bases outside the gene matches. The germline V gene has CDR1 SGHAT and CDR2 FQNNGV. DNA for the CDR3: TGTGCCAGCAGCCTCGGGACAGCGAATTCACCCCTCCACTTT. Protein product: CASSLGTANSPLHF.

The chain carries TRBV4-3 and TRBJ2-6, with a weak D call TRBD2 (5 bases). CDR1 LGHNA and CDR2 YSLEER come from the germline V gene. The CDR3 length is 18 residues. Between the trimmed V and J ends, which lost 0 bases and 0 bases, there was a span of 12 bases. In DNA, the CDR3 is TGCGCCAGCAGCCAAGAATCGGAGGCTAGCTCTGGGGCCAACGTCCTGACTTTC. Translation: CASSQESEASSGANVLTF.

The CDR3 sequence: CASSVTSVEAFF. DNA of the CDR3: TGTGCCAGCAGCGTAACCTCTGTTGAAGCTTTCTTT. The J gene is TRBJ1-1, the V gene TRBV7-9; no clear D. The CDR3 runs 12 residues. Germline V CDR1 and CDR2: SEHNR, FQNEAQ (reference sequence). V gave up 5 bases and J gave up 7 bases, with 11 bases separating them.

This chain links TRBV11-3 with TRBJ1-3; D ambiguous. The ends were cut back, 11 bases at V and 9 bases at J, with 5 bases in the middle. Per the germline V gene, CDR1 is SGHNT and CDR2 is YENEEA. The CDR3 runs to 8 residues. CDR3 nucleotides: TGTGCCCTCCTCACCATATATTTT. Its protein product is CALLTIYF.

This chain links TRBV18 with TRBJ2-5; the match to TRBD1 covers 10 bases. The CDR3 length is 15 residues. The ends lost 9 bases at V and 5 bases at J; junction bases unmatched: 12. The V gene's germline CDR1 is KGHSH and CDR2 LQKENI. CDR3 residues: CARLRQGAHMETQYF. In nucleotides, the CDR3 is TGTGCCAGACTGAGACAGGGGGCGCATATGGAGACCCAGTACTTC.